Below are 21 T cell receptor beta chains sequenced from a single sample in a study of blood T cell repertoires in COVID-19 (dated by TCRdb to 2018 to 2020). Library preparation used the immunoSEQ multiplex PCR assay. As stored in TCRdb, this immuneACCESS dataset retains in-frame rearrangements with V and J assigned. A fraction of the clones does not appear; measured against another copy, unresolved V genes explain less than half of the discrepancy, and the remainder lacks a known reason. Recorded for this sample are roughly 460,000 clones; about 90% of them occurred a single time. Jointly, the top ten make up 0.8% to 0.9% of the sample. Input material: peripheral blood. All receptors come from a man aged 18 to 35 with COVID-19, enrolled during active disease.

The chain joins TRBV19 to TRBJ1-5; 8 bases agree with TRBD1. This CDR3 region has 16 residues. The V gene's germline CDR1 is LNHDA and CDR2 SQIVND (reference sequence). Trimming cost V 6 bases and J 3 bases; bases outside gene matches: 10. The CDR3: CASSHGTGVINQPQHF. In DNA form, the CDR3 reads TGTGCCAGTAGCCATGGGACAGGCGTTATCAATCAGCCCCAGCATTTT. The whole variable domain, remainder taken from reference TRBV19 and TRBJ1-5, is DGGITQSPKYLFRKEGQNVTLSCEQNLNHDAMYWYRQDPGQGLRLIYYSQIVNDFQKGDIAEGYSVSREKKESFPLTVTSAQKNPTAFYLCASSHGTGVINQPQHFGDGTRLSIL.

The table lists this clone with a count of one. The chain uses TRBV18 and TRBJ1-6; 9 bases fit TRBD1. CDR1 is KGHSH and CDR2 is LQKENI in the germline V gene. The CDR3 consists of 15 residues. V lost 4 bases, J lost 8 bases, and 6 bases stayed unmatched. In DNA form, the CDR3 reads TGTGCCAGCTCACAGGGACAGGGATCTCATTCACCCCTCCACTTT. Amino acids: CASSQGQGSHSPLHF.

The J gene is TRBJ2-1, the V gene TRBV6-5; 9 nucleotides agree with TRBD2. Germline CDR1 is MNHEY and CDR2 is SVGAGI. After removal of 0 bases from V and 5 bases from J, the junction contained 5 bases not matched to a gene. The CDR3 extends over 16 amino acids. The CDR3 loop is CASSYSGAGGHNEQFF. CDR3 sequence (DNA): TGTGCCAGCAGTTACTCGGGAGCGGGAGGTCACAATGAGCAGTTCTTC.

Regarding this clone: At one of its ends the junction is not consistent with the germline gene, which may arise from a read error. The chain joins TRBV7-2 to TRBJ1-2; 9 positions agree with TRBD1. The CDR3 is 13 amino acids. Germline V gene lookup returns CDR1 SGHTA and CDR2 FQGNSA. CDR3 in DNA: TGTGCCAGCAGCTTAGGACCTCGGGACAGGGCAAACTTC. Encoded protein: CASSLGPRDRANF. Full variable domain (rest looked up from reference TRBV7-2 and TRBJ1-2): GAGVSQSPSNKVTEKGKDVELRCDPISGHTALYWYRQSLGQGLEFLIYFQGNSAPDKSGLPSDRFSAERTGGSVSTLTIQRTQQEDSAVYLCASSLGPRDRANFGSGTRLTVV.

This clone was seen a handful of times. V and J are TRBV4-1 and TRBJ2-3; 7 bases fit TRBD2. The CDR3 has 16 amino acids. In germline, CDR1 is MGHRA, CDR2 YSYEKL. J lost 5 bases, V lost 5 bases, and 13 bases had no gene match. The CDR3 loop reads CASSSRLALAIDTQYF. In nucleotides, the CDR3 is TGCGCCAGCAGCTCAAGACTAGCCCTTGCGATAGATACGCAGTATTTT.

The V call is TRBV27, the J call TRBJ1-1; D is ambiguous. Germline V lookup: CDR1 MNHEY, CDR2 SMNVEV (reference sequence). CDR3 length equals 14 residues. V dropped 2 bases and J dropped 2 bases, with 9 bases sitting between them. The CDR3 sequence is CASSLALANTEAFF. CDR3 DNA: TGTGCCAGCAGTTTAGCATTGGCAAACACTGAAGCTTTCTTT.

This clone was seen once. V and J are TRBV7-9 and TRBJ2-1, with 7 bases identical to TRBD1. J lost 8 bases, V lost 2 bases, and 6 bases had no gene match. The CDR3 totals 14 residues. The V gene's germline CDR1 is SEHNR and CDR2 FQNEAQ (reference sequence). In DNA form, the CDR3 reads TGTGCCAGCAGCTTAACAACAGGGGCGGATGAGCAGTTCTTC. Its protein is CASSLTTGADEQFF.

CDR3 in DNA: TGCAGCTTTGGGGACAGGGGTTACGAGCAGTACTTC. Translating it yields CSFGDRGYEQYF. The V gene is TRBV29-1, the J gene TRBJ2-7; 10 nucleotides match TRBD1. Trimming cost V 8 bases and J 4 bases; bases outside gene matches: 5. Looked up from germline, CDR1 is SQVTM and CDR2 is ANQGSEA. The CDR3 loop spans 12 amino acids.

The chain carries TRBV7-8 and TRBJ1-6; D is ambiguous. CDR3 size: 17 residues. V shed 5 bases and J shed 4 bases, with 18 bases lying between them. Germline assignment: CDR1 SGHVS and CDR2 FQNEAQ. CDR3 region: CASSRTPPGSYNSPLHF. CDR3 coding DNA: TGTGCCAGCAGCCGCACACCCCCGGGTTCTTATAATTCACCCCTCCACTTT.

The chain joins TRBV5-6 to TRBJ2-2; 9 bases fit TRBD2. The CDR3 covers 16 residues. Trimming took 1 base from V and 2 from J; bases not matched to a gene: 3. CDR1 and CDR2 (germline): SGHDT, YYEEEE. CDR3 sequence reads: CASSLRTSVNTGELFF. In DNA, the CDR3 is TGTGCCAGCAGCTTGAGGACTAGCGTAAACACCGGGGAGCTGTTTTTT. The entire variable domain, with the rest obtained from reference TRBV5-6 and TRBJ2-2, is as follows: DAGVTQSPTHLIKTRGQQVTLRCSPKSGHDTVSWYQQALGQGPQFIFQYYEEEERQRGNFPDRFSGHQFPNYSSELNVNALLLGDSALYLCASSLRTSVNTGELFFGEGSRLTVL.

This clone showed up just once. The V call is TRBV12-5, the J call TRBJ2-5, with TRBD2 identical over 12 bases. This CDR3 contains 16 residues. The germline V gene has CDR1 LGHNT and CDR2 FRNRAP. With V trimmed by 0 bases and J by 5 bases, 4 bases remained unmatched. The CDR3 DNA follows: TGTGCTAGTGGTTTGGTACTAGCGGGGGGCCTGGAGACCCAGTACTTC. It is translated as CASGLVLAGGLETQYF.

This clone has ten or more counts. This chain joins TRBV4-1 and TRBJ1-1; TRBD1 agrees at 7 bases. The V gene's germline CDR1 is MGHRA and CDR2 YSYEKL. V shed 1 base and J 1 base; nucleotides not matched to a gene: 9. CDR3 length: 17 residues. The CDR3 here is CASSQVIPGQPNTEAFF. As DNA, the CDR3 is TGCGCCAGCAGCCAAGTGATACCGGGACAGCCGAACACTGAAGCTTTCTTT.

This chain connects TRBV6-2 or TRBV6-3 to TRBJ1-5; 8 nucleotides agree with TRBD1. This CDR3 is 15 amino acids long. The V gene end was trimmed by 2 bases and the J gene end by 4 bases; junction bases not matched to a gene: 4. CDR1 and CDR2 from the germline V gene are MNHEY and SVGEGT. This CDR3 is CASSYVQGGNQPQHF. Here the CDR3 DNA reads TGTGCCAGCAGTTACGTACAGGGGGGTAATCAGCCCCAGCATTTT.

The count of this clone is one. The rearrangement uses TRBV3-1 (or the pseudogene TRBV3-2) and TRBJ2-7; TRBD2 matches at 8 bases. Germline V gene lookup returns CDR1 LGHDT and CDR2 YNNKEL (reference sequence). V was pared by 0 bases and J by 1 base, with 8 bases of the junction left unmatched. The CDR3 has 17 residues. This CDR3 reads CASSQDLLGGGSYEQYF. For the CDR3, the DNA is TGTGCCAGCAGCCAAGATCTGTTAGGCGGGGGGTCCTACGAGCAGTACTTC.

This clone is a singleton in its sample. This chain joins TRBV5-1 and TRBJ2-1; 8 bases fit TRBD2. This CDR3 region has 17 residues. The germline gives CDR1 SGHRS, CDR2 YFSETQ. Losses at the gene ends were 0 bases for V and 5 bases for J; bases not matched to a gene: 10. As DNA, the CDR3 is TGCGCCAGCAGCTTGGTCGGAGCGGGGGCCTGGGACAATGAGCAGTTCTTC. Translated: CASSLVGAGAWDNEQFF. Supplemented by reference TRBV5-1 and TRBJ2-1, the full variable domain reads KAGVTQTPRYLIKTRGQQVTLSCSPISGHRSVSWYQQTPGQGLQFLFEYFSETQRNKGNFPGRFSGRQFSNSRSEMNVSTLELGDSALYLCASSLVGAGAWDNEQFFGPGTRLTVL.

The CDR3 nucleotides are TGTGCCAGCAGCTTTAAAGCGGGCTACGAGCAGTACTTC. Translated, it gives CASSFKAGYEQYF. The chain links TRBV7-2 to TRBJ2-7; the D gene is possibly TRBD2 (6 bases). V gave up 3 bases and J gave up 3 bases, with 9 bases separating them. The CDR3 is made up of 13 amino acids. CDR1 and CDR2 from the germline V gene are SGHTA and FQGNSA.

V and J are TRBV7-9 and TRBJ1-2; 8 bases align to TRBD1. The CDR3 contains 12 residues. Germline V gives CDR1 SEHNR, CDR2 FQNEAQ (reference sequence). The junction had 3 bases not matched to a gene; V was cut back by 5 bases and J by 7 bases. The CDR3 sequence is CASSLDRAGYTF. The CDR3 region has the DNA TGTGCCAGCAGCCTGGACAGGGCTGGCTACACCTTC.

This chain joins TRBV20-1 and TRBJ2-5; TRBD2 matches at 9 bases. The CDR3 is 17 amino acids. V gave up 3 bases and J gave up 3 bases; unmatched junction bases: 14. Looked up from germline, CDR1 is DFQATT and CDR2 is SNEGSKA (reference sequence). The chain's CDR3 is CSASRSLAGILEETQYF. The CDR3 DNA reads as TGCAGTGCTAGTAGGTCCCTAGCGGGGATCTTAGAAGAGACCCAGTACTTC.

The V gene is TRBV4-1, the J gene TRBJ2-1, with 11 bases fitting TRBD1. This CDR3 is 15 amino acids long. J gave up 7 bases and V 5 bases, and 7 bases lay outside the gene matches. Germline values: CDR1 MGHRA, CDR2 YSYEKL. The CDR3 DNA sequence: TGCGCCAGCAGCGGGAGAGGGACAGGGGGGAATGAGCAGTTCTTC. Amino acid sequence: CASSGRGTGGNEQFF.

V and J are TRBV29-1 and TRBJ2-4; 7 bases map to TRBD2. This CDR3 is 15 amino acids long. Germline-derived CDR1 and CDR2 are SQVTM and ANQGSEA. V dropped 3 bases and J dropped 7; count of bases not matched to a gene: 12. The CDR3 protein is CSVEAWARGGNIQYF. CDR3 in DNA: TGCAGCGTTGAGGCTTGGGCTAGGGGAGGGAACATTCAGTACTTC.

The V gene is TRBV18, the J gene TRBJ2-3; D may be TRBD2 (6 bases). CDR1 and CDR2 (germline): KGHSH, LQKENI. The CDR3 extends over 14 amino acids. The ends were cut back, 5 bases at V and 2 bases at J, with 11 bases in the middle. The DNA for the CDR3 is TGTGCCAGCTCATCGGACTATTACACAGATACGCAGTATTTT. Residues: CASSSDYYTDTQYF. The complete variable domain, with remaining parts taken from reference TRBV18 and TRBJ2-3, reads NAGVMQNPRHLVRRRGQEARLRCSPMKGHSHVYWYRQLPEEGLKFMVYLQKENIIDESGMPKERFSAEFPKEGPSILRIQQVVRGDSAAYFCASSSDYYTDTQYFGPGTRLTVL.